The 5 T cell receptor beta chains presented below share a single source sample, sequenced in a study of blood T cell repertoires in COVID-19. Here immunoSEQ multiplex PCR was the method, and the copy in TCRdb shows in-frame clones only, minus some. The table lists roughly 300,000 clones, 65% to 90% of them singletons. The sample taken for sequencing was peripheral blood. These receptors were collected from a woman in her sixties with active or convalescent COVID-19.

This clone appeared once. This sample also contains other DNA sequences that code for the same CDR3. This chain links TRBV19 with TRBJ1-3, with TRBD1 identical over 9 bases. V shed 8 bases, J shed 4 bases, and the junction held 6 bases outside the gene matches. This CDR3 is 14 amino acids long. Germline V gene data show CDR1 as LNHDA and CDR2 as SQIVND (reference sequence). The CDR3 region is CASSKDRGGNTIYF. CDR3 bases: TGTGCCAGTTCTAAGGACAGGGGCGGAAACACCATATATTTT.

The chain joins TRBV14 to TRBJ1-1, with a possible D match to TRBD1 (6 bases). Germline CDR1 and CDR2: SGHDN and FVKESK. There are 12 residues in the CDR3. Trimming shortened V by 4 bases and J by 7 bases, and 10 bases separated the two germline ends. CDR3 residues: CASSPQGLEAFF. The CDR3 DNA reads as TGTGCCAGCAGCCCACAGGGTCTTGAAGCTTTCTTT.

A word on this clone: The same CDR3 is also encoded by other DNA sequences in this sample. This chain joins TRBV6-5 and TRBJ2-5, with D perhaps TRBD2 (7 bases). Trimming cost V 3 bases and J 5 bases, with 10 bases left between them. Looked up from germline, CDR1 is MNHEY and CDR2 is SVGAGI. The CDR3 covers 13 residues. DNA of the CDR3: TGTGCCAGCAGTTATGGGGGGGCCGAGACCCAGTACTTC. Translation: CASSYGGAETQYF.

The rearrangement joins TRBV7-3 to TRBJ1-3; TRBD1 matches at 9 bases. V lost 5 bases, J lost 4 bases, and 6 bases stayed unmatched. Germline V gene sequence: CDR1 SGHTA, CDR2 FQGTGA. The CDR3 contains 15 residues. CDR3 residues: CASSPGQGRGNTIYF. The CDR3, as DNA: TGTGCCAGCAGCCCGGGACAGGGAAGAGGAAACACCATATATTTT.

This chain connects TRBV6-1 to TRBJ2-1; 9 nucleotides match TRBD1. The ends lost 2 bases at V and 10 bases at J; junction bases unmatched: 3. The CDR3 totals 13 residues. The germline V gene encodes CDR1 MNHNS and CDR2 SASEGT. The CDR3 reads CASSETTGGEQFF. The DNA for the CDR3 is TGTGCCAGCAGTGAAACGACAGGGGGGGAGCAGTTCTTC.